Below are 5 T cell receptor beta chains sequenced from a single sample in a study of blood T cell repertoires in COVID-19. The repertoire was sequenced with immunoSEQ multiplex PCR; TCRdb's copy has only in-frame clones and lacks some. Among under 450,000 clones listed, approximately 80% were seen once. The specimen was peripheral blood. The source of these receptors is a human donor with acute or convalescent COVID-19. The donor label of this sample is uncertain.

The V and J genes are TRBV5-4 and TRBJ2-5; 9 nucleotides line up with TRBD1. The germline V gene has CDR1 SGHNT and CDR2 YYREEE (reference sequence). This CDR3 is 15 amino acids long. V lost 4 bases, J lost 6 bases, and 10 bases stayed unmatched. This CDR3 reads CASSPPGQGTKTQYF. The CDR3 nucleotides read TGTGCCAGCAGCCCTCCGGGACAGGGTACGAAGACCCAGTACTTC.

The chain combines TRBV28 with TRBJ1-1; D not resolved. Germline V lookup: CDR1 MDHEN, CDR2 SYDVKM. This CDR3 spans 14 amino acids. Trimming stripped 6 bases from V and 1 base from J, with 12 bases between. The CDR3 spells CASRRGLENTEAFF. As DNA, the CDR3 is TGTGCCAGCAGGCGAGGGTTAGAGAACACTGAAGCTTTCTTT.

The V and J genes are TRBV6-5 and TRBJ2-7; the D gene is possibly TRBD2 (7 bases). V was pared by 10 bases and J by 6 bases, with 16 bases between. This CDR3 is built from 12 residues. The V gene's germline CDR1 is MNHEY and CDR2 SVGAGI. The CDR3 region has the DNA TGTGCCACCCGGGCGGGGGCAGGCGAGCAGTACTTC. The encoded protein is CATRAGAGEQYF.

The CDR3, as DNA: TGTGCCAGCAGCTTACTAAAGCACTATGGCTACACCTTC. This codes for CASSLLKHYGYTF. V usage is TRBV11-2 and J usage is TRBJ1-2, with D uncertain. V lost 2 bases and J lost 3, with 7 bases in between. The V gene's germline CDR1 is SGHAT and CDR2 FQNNGV. This CDR3 is built from 13 residues.

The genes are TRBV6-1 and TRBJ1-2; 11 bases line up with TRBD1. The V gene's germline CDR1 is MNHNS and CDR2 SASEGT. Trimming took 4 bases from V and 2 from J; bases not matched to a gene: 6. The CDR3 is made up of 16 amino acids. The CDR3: CASSVFGQGANYGYTF. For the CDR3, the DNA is TGTGCCAGCAGTGTCTTTGGACAGGGGGCGAACTATGGCTACACCTTC.